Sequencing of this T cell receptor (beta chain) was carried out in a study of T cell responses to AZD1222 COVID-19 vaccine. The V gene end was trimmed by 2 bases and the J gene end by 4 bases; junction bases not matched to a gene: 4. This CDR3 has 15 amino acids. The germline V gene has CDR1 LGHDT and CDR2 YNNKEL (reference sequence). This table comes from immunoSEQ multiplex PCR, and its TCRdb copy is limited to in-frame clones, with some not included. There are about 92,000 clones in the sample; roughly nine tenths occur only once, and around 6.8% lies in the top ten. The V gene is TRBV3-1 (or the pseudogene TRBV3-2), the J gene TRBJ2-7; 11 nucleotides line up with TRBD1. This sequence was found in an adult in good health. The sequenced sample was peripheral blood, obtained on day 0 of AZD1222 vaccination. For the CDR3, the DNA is TGTGCCAGCAGCCAAACAGGGGACAGGGGGTACGAGCAGTACTTC. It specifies CASSQTGDRGYEQYF.